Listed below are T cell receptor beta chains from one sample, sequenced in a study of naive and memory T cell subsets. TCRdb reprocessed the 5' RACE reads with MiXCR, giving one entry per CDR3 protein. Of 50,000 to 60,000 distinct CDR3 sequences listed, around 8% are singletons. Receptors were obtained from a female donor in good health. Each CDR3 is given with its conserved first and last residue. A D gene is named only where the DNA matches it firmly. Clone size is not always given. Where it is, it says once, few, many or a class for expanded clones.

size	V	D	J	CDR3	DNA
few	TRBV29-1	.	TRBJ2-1	CSVGTGGREQFF	TGCAGCGTGGGGACCGGGGGACGCGAGCAGTTCTTC
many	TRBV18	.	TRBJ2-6	CASSPGLHSGANVLTF	TGTGCCAGCTCCCCGGGACTGCACTCTGGGGCCAACGTCCTGACTTTC
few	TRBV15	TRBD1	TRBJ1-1	CATSRGTDRGVPRTFF	TGTGCCACCAGCAGAGGGACGGACAGGGGCGTTCCGCGAACTTTCTTT
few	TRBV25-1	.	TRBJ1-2	CASSDGYYGYTF	TGTGCCAGCAGTGACGGTTATTATGGCTACACCTTC
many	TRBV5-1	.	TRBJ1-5	CASSLAGVVDQPQHF	TGCGCCAGCAGCTTGGCGGGGGTTGTTGATCAGCCCCAGCATTTT
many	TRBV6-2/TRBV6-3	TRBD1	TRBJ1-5	CASSRDRHQPQHF	TGTGCCAGCAGTCGGGACAGACATCAGCCCCAGCATTTT
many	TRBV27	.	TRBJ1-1	CARRTVDTEAFF	TGTGCCAGACGGACAGTGGACACTGAAGCTTTCTTT
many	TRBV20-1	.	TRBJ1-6	CSARVVGTPDSPLHF	TGCAGTGCTAGGGTGGTAGGGACACCCGATTCACCCCTCCACTTT
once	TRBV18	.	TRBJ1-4	CASSPPGVREKLFF	TGTGCCAGCTCACCACCAGGGGTCAGGGAAAAACTGTTTTTT
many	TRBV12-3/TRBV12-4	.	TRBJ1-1	CASGKGAEAFF	TGTGCCAGCGGTAAGGGGGCTGAAGCTTTCTTT
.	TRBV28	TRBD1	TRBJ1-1	CASSSTGGRTEAFF	TGTGCCAGCAGCTCTACAGGGGGTAGGACTGAAGCTTTCTTT
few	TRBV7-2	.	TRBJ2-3	CASSLGRADTQYF	TGTGCCAGCAGCTTAGGTAGGGCAGATACGCAGTATTTT
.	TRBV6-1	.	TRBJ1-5	CASSEDGTYQPQHF	TGTGCCAGCAGCGAAGACGGGACCTATCAGCCCCAGCATTTT
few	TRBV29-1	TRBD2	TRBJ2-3	CSVDEVAGSASTDTQYF	TGCAGCGTTGATGAGGTAGCGGGGAGTGCTAGCACAGATACGCAGTATTTT
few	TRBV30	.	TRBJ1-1	CAWSMGSSRTEAFF	TGTGCCTGGAGTATGGGGAGTTCCCGCACTGAAGCTTTCTTT
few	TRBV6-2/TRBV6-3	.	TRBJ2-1	CASTAHSYNEQFF	TGTGCCAGCACGGCCCACTCCTACAATGAGCAGTTCTTC
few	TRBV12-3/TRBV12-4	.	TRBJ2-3	CASSPAEGVTDTQYF	TGTGCCAGCAGTCCAGCCGAGGGGGTCACAGATACGCAGTATTTT
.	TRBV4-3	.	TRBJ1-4	CASSQGTVQNEKLFF	TGCGCCAGCAGCCAAGGGACAGTTCAGAATGAAAAACTGTTTTTT
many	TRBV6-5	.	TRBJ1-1	CASSYSKGLIEAFF	TGTGCCAGCAGTTACTCGAAAGGACTCATAGAAGCTTTCTTT
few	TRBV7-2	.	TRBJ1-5	CASSLWYNQPQHF	TGTGCCAGCAGCTTATGGTACAATCAGCCCCAGCATTTT
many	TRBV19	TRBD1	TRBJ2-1	CASRRDRGRNEQFF	TGTGCCAGTAGGAGGGACAGGGGCCGGAATGAGCAGTTCTTC
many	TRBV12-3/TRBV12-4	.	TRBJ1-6	CASSSQGWNSPLHF	TGTGCCAGCAGTTCACAGGGTTGGAATTCACCCCTCCACTTT
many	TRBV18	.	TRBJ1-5	CASSATGYNQPQHF	TGTGCCAGCTCAGCGACAGGTTACAATCAGCCCCAGCATTTT
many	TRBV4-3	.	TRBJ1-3	CASSQDFRPNTIYF	TGCGCCAGCAGCCAAGATTTCAGGCCGAACACCATATATTTT
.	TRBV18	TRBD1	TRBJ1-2	CASSPLAGTGMYYGYTF	TGTGCCAGCTCACCACTCGCCGGGACAGGGATGTACTATGGCTACACCTTC
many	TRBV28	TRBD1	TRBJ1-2	CASRQRMTGAGYTF	TGTGCCAGCAGACAGAGGATGACAGGGGCTGGCTACACCTTC
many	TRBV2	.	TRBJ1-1	CASSSRGSTEAFF	TGTGCCAGCAGTAGCAGGGGTTCCACTGAAGCTTTCTTT
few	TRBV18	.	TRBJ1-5	CASSPLPGLPMNVNQPQHF	TGTGCCAGCTCACCACTACCGGGACTCCCTATGAATGTCAATCAGCCCCAGCATTTT
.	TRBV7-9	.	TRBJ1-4	CASSLPGTNEKLFF	TGTGCCAGCAGCTTACCAGGGACTAATGAAAAACTGTTTTTT
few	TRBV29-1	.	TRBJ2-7	CSVGSWDEQYF	TGCAGCGTGGGGAGTTGGGACGAGCAGTACTTC
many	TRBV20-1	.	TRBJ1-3	CSARDWNSGNTIYF	TGCAGTGCTAGAGATTGGAACTCTGGAAACACCATATATTTT
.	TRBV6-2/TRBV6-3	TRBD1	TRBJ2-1	CASTTDRATYSEQFF	TGTGCCAGCACCACGGACAGGGCCACCTACAGTGAGCAGTTCTTC
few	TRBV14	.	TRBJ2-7	CASSRGFNEQYF	TGTGCCAGCAGCCGAGGGTTCAACGAGCAGTACTTC
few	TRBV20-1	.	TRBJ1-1	CSASGDPEAFF	TGCAGTGCGTCCGGGGATCCTGAAGCTTTCTTT
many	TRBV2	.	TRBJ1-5	CASSLMVNLRRSNQPQHF	TGTGCCAGCAGTTTAATGGTTAATCTGAGACGGAGCAATCAGCCCCAGCATTTT
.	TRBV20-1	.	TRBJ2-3	CSAPMGPSDTQYF	TGCAGTGCCCCGATGGGGCCGTCAGATACGCAGTATTTT
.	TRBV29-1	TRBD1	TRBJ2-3	CSVRPGQVGTDTQYF	TGCAGCGTACGCCCGGGACAGGTGGGGACAGATACGCAGTATTTT
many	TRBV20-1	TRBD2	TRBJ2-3	CSARVPGLAGTYF	TGCAGTGCTAGAGTCCCGGGACTAGCGGGGACGTATTTT
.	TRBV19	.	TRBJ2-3	CASSIGSRLGDTQYF	TGTGCCAGTAGTATAGGAAGTCGGCTAGGAGATACGCAGTATTTT
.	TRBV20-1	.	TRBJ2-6	CSARVDSGSSGANVLTF	TGCAGTGCTAGAGTCGACAGTGGGTCTTCTGGGGCCAACGTCCTGACTTTC
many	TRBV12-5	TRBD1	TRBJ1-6	CASGLVLGDRGRVHNSPLHF	TGTGCTAGTGGTTTGGTACTGGGGGACAGGGGGCGCGTCCATAATTCACCCCTCCACTTT
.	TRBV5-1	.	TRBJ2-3	CASSLWETDTQYF	TGCGCCAGCAGCTTGTGGGAGACAGATACGCAGTATTTT
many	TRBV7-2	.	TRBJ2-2	CASSFVHGRATGELFF	TGTGCCAGCAGCTTTGTTCACGGACGGGCCACCGGGGAGCTGTTTTTT
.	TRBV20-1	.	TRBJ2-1	CSASPQVGLYNEQFF	TGCAGTGCTAGCCCCCAAGTTGGATTATACAATGAGCAGTTCTTC
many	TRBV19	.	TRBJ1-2	CASSSRSNYGYTF	TGTGCCAGTAGTTCGCGCAGTAACTATGGCTACACCTTC
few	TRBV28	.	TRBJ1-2	CASSLLHNRVRGDTF	TGTGCCAGCAGTTTACTGCATAACAGGGTGCGAGGCGACACCTTC
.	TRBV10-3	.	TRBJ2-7	CAISVLSPAGTPYEQYF	TGTGCCATCAGTGTCCTCAGCCCCGCAGGGACACCCTACGAGCAGTACTTC
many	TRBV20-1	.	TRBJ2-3	CSAGLTRSTDTQYF	TGCAGTGCGGGGCTAACTAGAAGCACAGATACGCAGTATTTT
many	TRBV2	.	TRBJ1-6	CASSGRRAVGNSPLHF	TGTGCCAGCAGTGGGAGGCGGGCAGTGGGTAATTCACCCCTCCACTTT